The sequence of this T cell receptor beta chain was determined in a study of early T cells in non-severe SARS-CoV-2 infection. Study background: Whole-blood bulk RNA, unsorted, was sequenced, and chains were unpaired.

The TCR library protocol was used to attach unique molecular identifiers. These identifiers were attached to individual cDNA molecules. TCRdb re-called the 5' RACE reads through MiXCR, storing one row per CDR3 protein. This sample has roughly 45,000 distinct CDR3 sequences, with over 9.5% found just once. Germline V lookup: CDR1 KGHDR, CDR2 SFDVKD. V dropped 2 bases and J dropped 7 bases, with 8 bases sitting between them. This CDR3 has 14 residues. About this clonotype: Its target is unknown.

Points from the study as a whole: VDJdb matching skewed toward anti-spike CD8 responses, missing private and CD4 specificities.

The sample was whole blood. The chain employs TRBV24-1 and TRBJ1-6; D not resolved. This clonotype was sampled from an adult who was a healthcare worker with PCR-confirmed SARS-CoV-2 infection or an uninfected control (not recorded which). The DNA for the CDR3 is TGTGCCACCAGTGATTCCGGGCAGAATTCACCCCTCCACTTT. Residues: CATSDSGQNSPLHF.